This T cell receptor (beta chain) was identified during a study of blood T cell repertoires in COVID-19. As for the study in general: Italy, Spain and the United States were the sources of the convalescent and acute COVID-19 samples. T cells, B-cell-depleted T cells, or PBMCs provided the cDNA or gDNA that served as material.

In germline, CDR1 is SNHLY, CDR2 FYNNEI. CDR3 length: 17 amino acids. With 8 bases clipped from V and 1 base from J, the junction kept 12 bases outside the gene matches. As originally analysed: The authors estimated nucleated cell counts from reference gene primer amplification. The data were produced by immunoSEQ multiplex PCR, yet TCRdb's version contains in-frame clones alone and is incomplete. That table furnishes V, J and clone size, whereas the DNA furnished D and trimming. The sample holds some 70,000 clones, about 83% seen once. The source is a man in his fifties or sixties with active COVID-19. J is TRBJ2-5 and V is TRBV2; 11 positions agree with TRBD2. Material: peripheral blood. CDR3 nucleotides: TGTGCCAGCCGGACGGGACTAGCGGACGGGCGCCAAGAGACCCAGTACTTC. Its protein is CASRTGLADGRQETQYF. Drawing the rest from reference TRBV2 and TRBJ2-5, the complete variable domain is EPEVTQTPSHQVTQMGQEVILRCVPISNHLYFYWYRQILGQKVEFLVSFYNNEISEKSEIFDDQFSVERPDGSNFTLKIRSTKLEDSAMYFCASRTGLADGRQETQYFGPGTRLLVL.